This T cell receptor (beta chain) was captured in a study of cytomegalovirus exposure and HLA in healthy donors. Study-wide results and limits: For most TCR sequences rarity was the rule, although some public TCRs occurred in many donors.

The CDR3 runs to 14 residues. The germline V gene has CDR1 SGHDT and CDR2 YYEEEE. The PCR employed 60 Vbeta primers together with 13 Jbeta primers. Sequenced by immunoSEQ multiplex PCR; TCRdb stores in-frame clones only, minus some. Its table records about 130,000 clones. Note on this clone: Its antigen is unknown. At one end the junction does not follow the germline gene, possibly because of a read error.

Sequencing input: PBMCs. This receptor was obtained from a young man in good health and CMV-seronegative. The chain joins TRBV5-6 to TRBJ2-7; TRBD1 aligns across 8 bases. The CDR3 reads CASRTGGSSYEQCF. The CDR3, as DNA: TGTGCCAGCAGAACAGGGGGGAGCTCCTACGAGCAGTGCTTC.